This T cell receptor beta chain was documented in a study of shared T cell receptors in the human thymus. TCRdb's table, derived via immunoSEQ multiplex PCR, lists solely in-frame clones and lacks some. The profile shows about 610,000 clones, more than 75% of them singletons. V shed 3 bases, J shed 0 bases, and the junction held 13 bases outside the gene matches. Germline V CDR1 and CDR2: KGHSH, LQKENI. The CDR3 has 18 residues. The same sample was also studied in work on human thymus T cells.

The sequencing input was thymocytes. This TCR was sampled from a boy in the first two years of life with a congenital heart defect. This chain links TRBV18 with TRBJ2-7; 8 positions agree with TRBD2. Here the CDR3 DNA reads TGTGCCAGCTCACCGGCGGGGGGTAGCGGGATCCGCTCCTACGAGCAGTACTTC. Translated: CASSPAGGSGIRSYEQYF.